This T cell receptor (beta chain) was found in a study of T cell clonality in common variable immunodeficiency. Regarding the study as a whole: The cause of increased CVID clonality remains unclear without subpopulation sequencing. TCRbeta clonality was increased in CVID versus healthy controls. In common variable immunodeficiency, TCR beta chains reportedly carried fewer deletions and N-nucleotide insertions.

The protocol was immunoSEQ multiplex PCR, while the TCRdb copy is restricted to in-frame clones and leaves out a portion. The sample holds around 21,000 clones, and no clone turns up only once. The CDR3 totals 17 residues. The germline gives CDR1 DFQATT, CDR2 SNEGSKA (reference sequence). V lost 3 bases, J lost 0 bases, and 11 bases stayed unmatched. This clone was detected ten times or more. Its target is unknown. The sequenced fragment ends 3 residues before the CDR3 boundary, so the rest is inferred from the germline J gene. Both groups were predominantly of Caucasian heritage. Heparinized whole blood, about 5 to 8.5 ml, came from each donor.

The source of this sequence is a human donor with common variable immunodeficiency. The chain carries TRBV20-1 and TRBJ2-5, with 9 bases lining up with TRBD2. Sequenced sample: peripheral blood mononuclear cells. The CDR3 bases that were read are TGCAGTGCTAGTTTGCTAGCGGGGAGTTGGAACCAAGAGACC. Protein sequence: CSASLLAGSWNQET. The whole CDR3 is CSASLLAGSWNQETQYF.